This TCR beta chain was observed in a study of CD8+ T cells in alopecia areata. The V end was cut by 1 base, the J end by 5 bases, with 11 bases between. The CDR3 extends over 14 amino acids. Germline V lookup: CDR1 KGHSH, CDR2 LQKENI. In each case, RNA was isolated and then reverse transcribed into cDNA as the sequencing template. The method was immunoSEQ multiplex PCR; TCRdb's version includes in-frame clones alone and lacks a portion of them. The sample lists around 130,000 clones, over 50% occurring once. The TCR originated in a human donor with alopecia areata. Sequenced here: CD4+ T cells sorted from blood, sampled at week 0. V gene TRBV18 combines with J gene TRBJ1-1; maybe TRBD1 (6 bases). The CDR3: CASSPLQGGTEAFF. The CDR3 coding sequence is TGTGCCAGCTCACCACTACAGGGTGGGACTGAAGCTTTCTTT.